The entry below describes one TCR beta chain. The data were obtained in a study of blood T cell repertoires in COVID-19. As originally analysed: Amplifying reference gene primers gave estimates of nucleated cell counts. The assay was immunoSEQ multiplex PCR, and TCRdb's table has in-frame clones only and misses some. V, J and clone size are taken as reported in that table, and D and trimming were inferred from the DNA itself. The table includes a few hundred thousand clones, more than 70% detected once. With V trimmed by 6 bases and J by 3 bases, 5 bases remained unmatched. This CDR3 has 15 residues. Germline CDR1 reads SGHNT; CDR2 reads YYREEE (reference sequence).

The sequencing sample was made of peripheral blood. The clonotype originates from a woman between 50 and 59 years old who had recovered from COVID-19. V and J are TRBV5-4 and TRBJ2-6; TRBD1 aligns across 8 bases. CDR3 region: CASTQGAGGANVLTF. CDR3 sequence (DNA): TGTGCCAGCACCCAGGGGGCTGGTGGGGCCAACGTCCTGACTTTC.